The 18 T cell receptor beta chains in this list originate from one sample, sequenced in a study of cytomegalovirus exposure and HLA in healthy donors. This PCR relied on a set of 60 Vbeta primers and 13 Jbeta primers. Profiled with immunoSEQ multiplex PCR; TCRdb holds only in-frame clones, not every one. The table lists 90,000 to 95,000 clones, 70% to 80% of them singletons. Sequenced: PBMCs. The receptor set was obtained from a man aged 25 to 40 in good health and CMV-seronegative.

The chain combines TRBV19 with TRBJ1-5; D possibly corresponds to TRBD1 (5 bases). With 3 bases removed from V and 7 bases from J, the gap between germline ends came to 25 bases. Germline-derived CDR1 and CDR2 are LNHDA and SQIVND (reference sequence). The CDR3 runs to 18 residues. The CDR3 loop reads CASSIPRRDFSRIQPQHF. The CDR3 DNA reads as TGTGCCAGTAGTATCCCCCGCAGGGATTTCAGTAGAATCCAGCCCCAGCATTTT.

Only a few counts were recorded for this clone. This rearrangement joins TRBV6-5 to TRBJ1-1; 7 bases map to TRBD1. Trimming took 6 bases from V and 7 from J; bases not matched to a gene: 5. The germline V gene has CDR1 MNHEY and CDR2 SVGAGI. CDR3 size: 12 residues. The DNA for the CDR3 is TGTGCCAGCAGCCCCAGACAGGGTGAAGCTTTCTTT. Protein product: CASSPRQGEAFF.

This clone was picked up one time. This chain connects TRBV9 to TRBJ2-5; no definite D call. The V end was cut by 4 bases, the J end by 5 bases, with 6 bases between. The CDR3 runs 11 residues. Germline loops: CDR1 SGDLS, CDR2 YYNGEE. For the CDR3, the DNA is TGTGCCAGCAGCACCGGGGAGACCCAGTACTTC. Translated, it gives CASSTGETQYF.

This clone has only one observation. The rearrangement joins TRBV5-4 to TRBJ2-2; 13 positions match TRBD2. The CDR3 spans 16 residues. V trimming: 3 bases; J trimming: 7 bases; junction bases outside the gene matches: 6. From germline, CDR1 is SGHNT and CDR2 YYREEE (reference sequence). Here the CDR3 DNA reads TGTGCCAGCAGCTACGGACTAGCGGGAGAGTACGGGGAGCTGTTTTTT. It is translated as CASSYGLAGEYGELFF.

The rearrangement joins TRBV5-6 to TRBJ2-3; tentative D call: TRBD2 (6 bases). CDR1 is SGHDT, CDR2 YYEEEE, per germline. This CDR3 has 13 residues. This chain's CDR3 is CAAAGTFTDTQYF. Here the CDR3 DNA reads TGTGCAGCAGCGGGCACTTTCACAGATACGCAGTATTTT.

The genes are TRBV19 and TRBJ1-1; TRBD1 aligns across 7 bases. With V trimmed by 6 bases and J by 5 bases, 9 bases remained unmatched. The CDR3 consists of 14 residues. In germline, CDR1 is LNHDA, CDR2 SQIVND (reference sequence). This CDR3 is CASSPTGSVTEAFF. CDR3 DNA sequence: TGTGCCAGTAGCCCGACAGGGAGTGTGACTGAAGCTTTCTTT.

This clone was recorded a few times. The rearrangement links TRBV6-1 to TRBJ2-7; 9 nucleotides line up with TRBD1. The CDR3 is 15 residues long. Looked up from germline, CDR1 is MNHNS and CDR2 is SASEGT. V was clipped by 6 bases and J by 1 base; unmatched bases: 7. CDR3 loop: CASRTGTGLSYEQYF. CDR3 nucleotide sequence: TGTGCCAGCAGGACCGGGACAGGGCTGTCCTACGAGCAGTACTTC.

The chain uses TRBV27 and TRBJ1-1; no reliable D call. The CDR3 sequence is 15 residues long. Germline assignment: CDR1 MNHEY and CDR2 SMNVEV (reference sequence). Trimming pared 2 bases from V and 3 bases from J, leaving 13 bases between. Written as DNA, the CDR3 is TGTGCCAGCAGTTTACAGTCGGCGAGCGACACTGAAGCTTTCTTT. Its translation is CASSLQSASDTEAFF.

The V and J genes are TRBV5-1 and TRBJ2-1, with 8 bases matching TRBD2. Germline V gene sequence: CDR1 SGHRS, CDR2 YFSETQ. The CDR3 consists of 16 residues. Germline trimming cut 4 bases from V and 8 bases from J; bases unmatched to any gene: 14. In DNA, the CDR3 is TGCGCCAGCAGCCGCCGGGTCCTCAGCGGGAGTCATGAGCAGTTCTTC. This translates into CASSRRVLSGSHEQFF.

In its sample, this clone was seen a few times. This rearrangement joins TRBV6-1 to TRBJ2-1, with 14 bases lining up with TRBD2. Germline CDR1 and CDR2: MNHNS and SASEGT. The CDR3 loop spans 15 amino acids. Trimming cost V 6 bases and J 6 bases; bases outside gene matches: 4. As DNA, the CDR3 is TGTGCCAGCAGACCCGGGACTAGCGGGGGCAATGAGCAGTTCTTC. It yields the protein CASRPGTSGGNEQFF.

The rearrangement links TRBV27 to TRBJ2-2, with D possibly matching TRBD1 (5 bases). There are 16 residues in the CDR3. Germline CDR1 reads MNHEY; CDR2 reads SMNVEV (reference sequence). Between the trimmed V and J ends, which lost 5 bases and 2 bases, there was a span of 15 bases. The DNA of the CDR3 is TGTGCCAGCAGTAACCAGGGTGTAGGAAACACCGGGGAGCTGTTTTTT. This sequence encodes CASSNQGVGNTGELFF.

The chain uses TRBV27 and TRBJ1-1, with D maybe TRBD1 (5 bases). Germline V gene data show CDR1 as MNHEY and CDR2 as SMNVEV (reference sequence). CDR3 length equals 15 residues. Between the trimmed V and J ends, which lost 1 base and 1 base, there was a span of 10 bases. The CDR3 region is CASSLYGHPNTEAFF. CDR3 nucleotides: TGTGCCAGCAGTTTATACGGACACCCGAACACTGAAGCTTTCTTT.

This clone has just a few counts. This chain joins TRBV7-2 and TRBJ2-2; TRBD1 is a possible D gene (6 bases). The CDR3 loop spans 18 amino acids. V was cut by 2 bases and J by 5 bases, with 21 bases left in between. Germline V gene data show CDR1 as SGHTA and CDR2 as FQGNSA. The CDR3 DNA sequence: TGTGCCAGCAGCTTATTCCGCAGGGGCGTAGGTCGGACCGGGGAGCTGTTTTTT. It translates to CASSLFRRGVGRTGELFF.

The gene calls are TRBV5-6 and TRBJ1-1, with D possibly TRBD1 on 6 matching bases. Germline V gene lookup returns CDR1 SGHDT and CDR2 YYEEEE. V was clipped by 3 bases and J by 5 bases, with 20 bases between them. CDR3 size: 16 residues. The CDR3 protein is CASSSGGHGTYTEAFF. As DNA, the CDR3 is TGTGCCAGCAGCTCGGGGGGACACGGGACCTATACTGAAGCTTTCTTT.

This chain links TRBV6-5 with TRBJ2-6; D may be TRBD1 (6 bases). CDR1 MNHEY and CDR2 SVGAGI come from the germline V gene. Trimming took 6 bases from V and 3 from J, leaving 12 bases between them. The CDR3 totals 15 residues. CDR3 nucleotides: TGTGCCAGCAGACCCAGGGGCTTTGGGGCCAACGTCCTGACTTTC. It yields the protein CASRPRGFGANVLTF.

The chain carries TRBV29-1 and TRBJ1-2; D might be TRBD1 (6 bases). The CDR3 is made up of 11 amino acids. Trimming left V 4 bases short and J 4 bases short, with 7 bases between. The germline gives CDR1 SQVTM, CDR2 ANQGSEA. The CDR3 protein is CSVGDTYGYTF. In nucleotides, the CDR3 is TGCAGCGTTGGGGACACCTATGGCTACACCTTC.

The chain has TRBV7-3 and TRBJ1-2, with D uncertain. Per the germline V gene, CDR1 is SGHTA and CDR2 is FQGTGA. This CDR3 has 13 residues. The V and J ends lost 5 bases and 0 bases respectively, with 7 bases between them. The DNA of the CDR3 is TGTGCCAGCAGCCGCGATCCTAACTATGGCTACACCTTC. Translation gives CASSRDPNYGYTF. Full variable domain (missing parts from reference TRBV7-3 and TRBJ1-2): GAGVSQTPSNKVTEKGKYVELRCDPISGHTALYWYRQSLGQGPEFLIYFQGTGAADDSGLPNDRFFAVRPEGSVSTLKIQRTERGDSAVYLCASSRDPNYGYTFGSGTRLTVV.

This chain uses TRBV28 with TRBJ1-1; D is undetermined. Per the germline V gene, CDR1 is MDHEN and CDR2 is SYDVKM. CDR3 size: 13 residues. V lost 6 bases, J lost 8 bases, and 16 bases lay in between. CDR3 nucleotide sequence: TGTGCCAGCAGGAGCAGGCGGGCTGAAGAAGCTTTCTTT. Encoded protein: CASRSRRAEEAFF.